This T cell receptor (beta chain) is drawn from a study of regulatory T cells in long-lasting Graves disease. Study in general: Patients met the persistent Graves' disease definition after over 5 years of antithyroid drugs with positive TSH receptor antibodies.

As concerns this clonotype: Its antigen is not known.

Study-level points and caveats: Comparison showed that persistent patients shared more public clonotypes (about 3,000) than new patients (966).

This sample's time point: persistent/refractory GD, antithyroid drugs over 5 years with positive TRAb. Construction of the TCR library relied on RNA isolated from PBMCs. Patients of an endocrinology department in Xi'an, China, were included. Building the TCR beta libraries relied on iRepertoire HTBI primers, and CDR3 regions underwent Arm-PCR. TCRdb reprocessed the multiplex PCR reads via MiXCR and lists one record per CDR3 protein. The table records 650,000 to 850,000 distinct CDR3 sequences, around 30% of them present only once. Specimen: peripheral blood mononuclear cells (PBMCs), collected when the disease was refractory, from a patient treated with antithyroid drugs. The TCR sequence derives from a female donor with Graves disease.

The CDR3 reads CASSVTSGTGELFF. DNA for the CDR3: TGTGCCAGCAGTGTAACTAGCGGCACCGGGGAGCTGTTTTTT. The chain has TRBV6-4 and TRBJ2-2; 8 bases line up with TRBD2. V lost 4 bases, J lost 4 bases, and 2 bases stayed unmatched. CDR1 is MRHNA and CDR2 is SNTAGT in the germline V gene. The CDR3 length is 14 residues.